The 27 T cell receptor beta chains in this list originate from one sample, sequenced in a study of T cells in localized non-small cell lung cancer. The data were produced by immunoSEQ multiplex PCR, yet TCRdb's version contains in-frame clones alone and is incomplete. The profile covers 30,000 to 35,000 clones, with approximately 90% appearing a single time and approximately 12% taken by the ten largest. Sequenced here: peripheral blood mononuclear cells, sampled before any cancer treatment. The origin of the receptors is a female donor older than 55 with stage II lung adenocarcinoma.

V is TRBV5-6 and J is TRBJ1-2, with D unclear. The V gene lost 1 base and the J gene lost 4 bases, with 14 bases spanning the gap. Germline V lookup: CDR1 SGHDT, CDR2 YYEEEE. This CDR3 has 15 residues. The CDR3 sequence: CASSLTARVGYGYTF. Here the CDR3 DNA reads TGTGCCAGCAGCTTGACGGCGCGGGTAGGCTATGGCTACACCTTC.

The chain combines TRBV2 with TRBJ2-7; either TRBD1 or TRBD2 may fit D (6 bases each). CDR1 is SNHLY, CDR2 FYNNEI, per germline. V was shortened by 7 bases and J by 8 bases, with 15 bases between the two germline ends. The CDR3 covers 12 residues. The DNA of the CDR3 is TGTGCCAGCAAGGAGGGGGATAGACAGCAGTACTTC. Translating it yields CASKEGDRQQYF.

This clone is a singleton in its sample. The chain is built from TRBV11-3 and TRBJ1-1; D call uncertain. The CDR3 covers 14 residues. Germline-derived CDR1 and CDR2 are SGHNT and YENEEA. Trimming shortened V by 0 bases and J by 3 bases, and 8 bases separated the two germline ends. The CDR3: CASSLDSTHTEAFF. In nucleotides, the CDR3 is TGTGCCAGCAGCTTAGATAGCACTCACACTGAAGCTTTCTTT.

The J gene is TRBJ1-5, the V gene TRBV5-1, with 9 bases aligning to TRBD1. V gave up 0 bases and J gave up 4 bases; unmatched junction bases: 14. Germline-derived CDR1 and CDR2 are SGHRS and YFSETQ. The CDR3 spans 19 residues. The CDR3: CASSLGTGGLSDINQPQHF. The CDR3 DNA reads TGCGCCAGCAGCTTGGGCACAGGGGGCCTTAGCGACATTAATCAGCCCCAGCATTTT.

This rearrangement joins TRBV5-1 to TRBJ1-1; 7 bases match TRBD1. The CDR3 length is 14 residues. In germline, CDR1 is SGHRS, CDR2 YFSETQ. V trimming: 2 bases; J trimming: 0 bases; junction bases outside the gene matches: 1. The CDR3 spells CASSFDRVNTEAFF. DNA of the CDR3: TGCGCCAGCAGCTTCGACAGGGTGAACACTGAAGCTTTCTTT.

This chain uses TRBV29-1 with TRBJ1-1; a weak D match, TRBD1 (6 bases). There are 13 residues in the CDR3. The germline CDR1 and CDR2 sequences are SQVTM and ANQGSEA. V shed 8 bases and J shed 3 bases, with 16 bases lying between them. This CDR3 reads CSIPRTGYTEAFF. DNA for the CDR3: TGCAGCATACCGAGAACAGGGTACACTGAAGCTTTCTTT.

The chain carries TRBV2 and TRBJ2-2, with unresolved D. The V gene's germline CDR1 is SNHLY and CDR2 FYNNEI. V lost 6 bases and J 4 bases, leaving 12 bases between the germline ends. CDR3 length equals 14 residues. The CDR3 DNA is TGTGCCAGCAGCTCCGGGTCCTTCACCGGGGAGCTGTTTTTT. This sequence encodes CASSSGSFTGELFF. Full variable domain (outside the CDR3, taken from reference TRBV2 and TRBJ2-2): EPEVTQTPSHQVTQMGQEVILRCVPISNHLYFYWYRQILGQKVEFLVSFYNNEISEKSEIFDDQFSVERPDGSNFTLKIRSTKLEDSAMYFCASSSGSFTGELFFGEGSRLTVL.

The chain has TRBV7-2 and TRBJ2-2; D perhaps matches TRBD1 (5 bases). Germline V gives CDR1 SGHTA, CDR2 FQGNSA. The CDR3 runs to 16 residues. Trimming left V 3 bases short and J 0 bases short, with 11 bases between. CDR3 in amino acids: CASSLRQKANTGELFF. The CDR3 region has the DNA TGTGCCAGCAGCTTGAGACAGAAAGCGAACACCGGGGAGCTGTTTTTT.

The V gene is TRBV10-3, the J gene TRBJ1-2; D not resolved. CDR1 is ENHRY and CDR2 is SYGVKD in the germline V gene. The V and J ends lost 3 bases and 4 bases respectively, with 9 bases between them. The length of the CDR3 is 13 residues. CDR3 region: CAISEGVPYGYTF. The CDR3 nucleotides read TGTGCCATCAGTGAAGGAGTTCCCTATGGCTACACCTTC.

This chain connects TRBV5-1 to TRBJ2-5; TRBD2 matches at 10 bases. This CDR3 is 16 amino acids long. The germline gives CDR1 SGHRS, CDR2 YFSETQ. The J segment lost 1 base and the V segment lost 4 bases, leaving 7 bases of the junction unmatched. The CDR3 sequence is CASSGVLAGVQETQYF. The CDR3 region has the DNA TGCGCCAGCAGCGGGGTCCTAGCGGGAGTCCAAGAGACCCAGTACTTC.

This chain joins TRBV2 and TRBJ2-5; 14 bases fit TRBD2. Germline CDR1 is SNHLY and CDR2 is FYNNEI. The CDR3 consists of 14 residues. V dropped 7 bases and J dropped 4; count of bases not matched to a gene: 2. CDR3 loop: CASIGTSGRETQYF. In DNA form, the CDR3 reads TGTGCCAGCATCGGGACTAGCGGGAGAGAGACCCAGTACTTC.

The CDR3 is CASSFGGGETQYF. The CDR3, as DNA: TGTGCCAGCAGCTTCGGGGGCGGGGAGACCCAGTACTTC. The chain combines TRBV7-9 with TRBJ2-5; D tentatively fits TRBD1 or TRBD2 (6 bases each). V shed 3 bases and J shed 5 bases, with 10 bases lying between them. Germline CDR1 reads SEHNR; CDR2 reads FQNEAQ (reference sequence). The CDR3 is 13 residues long.

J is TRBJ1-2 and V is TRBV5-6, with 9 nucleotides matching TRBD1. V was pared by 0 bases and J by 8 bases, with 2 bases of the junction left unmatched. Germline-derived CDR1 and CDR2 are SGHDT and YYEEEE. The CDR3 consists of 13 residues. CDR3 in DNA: TGTGCCAGCAGCTTGGGGGGACAGGGAGGCTACACCTTC. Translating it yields CASSLGGQGGYTF.

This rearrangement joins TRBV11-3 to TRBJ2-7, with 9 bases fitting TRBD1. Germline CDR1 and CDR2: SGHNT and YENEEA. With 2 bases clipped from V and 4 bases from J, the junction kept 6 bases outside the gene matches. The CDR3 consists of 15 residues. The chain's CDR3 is CASSLSLGQGYEQYF. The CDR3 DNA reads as TGTGCCAGCAGCTTATCATTGGGACAGGGTTACGAGCAGTACTTC.

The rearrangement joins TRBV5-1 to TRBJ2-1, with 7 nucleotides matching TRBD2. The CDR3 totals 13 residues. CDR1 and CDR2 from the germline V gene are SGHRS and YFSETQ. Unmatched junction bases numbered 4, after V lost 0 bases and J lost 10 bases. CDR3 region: CASSLEAGQEQFF. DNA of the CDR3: TGCGCCAGCAGCTTGGAAGCGGGGCAGGAGCAGTTCTTC.

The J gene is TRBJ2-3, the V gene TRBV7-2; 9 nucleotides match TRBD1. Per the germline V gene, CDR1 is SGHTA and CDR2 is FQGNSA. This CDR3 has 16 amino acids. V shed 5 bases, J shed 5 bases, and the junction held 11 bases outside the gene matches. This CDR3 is CASSPWDRARGDTQYF. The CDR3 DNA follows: TGTGCCAGCAGCCCCTGGGACAGGGCGAGGGGAGATACGCAGTATTTT.

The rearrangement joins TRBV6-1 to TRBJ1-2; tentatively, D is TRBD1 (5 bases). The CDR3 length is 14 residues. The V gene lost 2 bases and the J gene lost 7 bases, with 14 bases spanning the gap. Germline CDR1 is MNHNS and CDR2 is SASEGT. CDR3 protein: CASSERGDNFGYTF. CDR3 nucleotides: TGTGCCAGCAGTGAACGGGGCGACAATTTTGGCTACACCTTC.

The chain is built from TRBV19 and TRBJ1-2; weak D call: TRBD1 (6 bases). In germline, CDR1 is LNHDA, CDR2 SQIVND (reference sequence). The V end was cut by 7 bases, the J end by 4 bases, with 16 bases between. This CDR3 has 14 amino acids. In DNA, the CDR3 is TGTGCCAGTAAGGGGGACACTAACTTCTATGGCTACACCTTC. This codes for CASKGDTNFYGYTF.

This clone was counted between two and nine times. The CDR3 spells CASSRAAGGLGGELFF. CDR3 coding DNA: TGTGCCAGCAGCAGGGCAGCGGGAGGGCTTGGCGGGGAGCTGTTTTTT. V gene TRBV2 combines with J gene TRBJ2-2, with 10 bases that match TRBD2. The CDR3 consists of 16 residues. V lost 6 bases to trimming and J lost 7 bases; unmatched junction nucleotides: 11. Germline V gives CDR1 SNHLY, CDR2 FYNNEI. Based on the CDR3 plus reference TRBV2 and TRBJ2-2, the full variable domain is EPEVTQTPSHQVTQMGQEVILRCVPISNHLYFYWYRQILGQKVEFLVSFYNNEISEKSEIFDDQFSVERPDGSNFTLKIRSTKLEDSAMYFCASSRAAGGLGGELFFGEGSRLTVL.

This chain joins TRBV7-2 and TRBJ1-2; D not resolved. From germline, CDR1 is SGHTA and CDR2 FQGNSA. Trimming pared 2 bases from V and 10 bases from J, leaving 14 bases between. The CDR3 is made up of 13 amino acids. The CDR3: CASSLNPGGSYTF. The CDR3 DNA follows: TGTGCCAGCAGCTTAAACCCAGGTGGCTCCTACACCTTC. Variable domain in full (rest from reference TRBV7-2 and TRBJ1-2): GAGVSQSPSNKVTEKGKDVELRCDPISGHTALYWYRQSLGQGLEFLIYFQGNSAPDKSGLPSDRFSAERTGGSVSTLTIQRTQQEDSAVYLCASSLNPGGSYTFGSGTRLTVV.

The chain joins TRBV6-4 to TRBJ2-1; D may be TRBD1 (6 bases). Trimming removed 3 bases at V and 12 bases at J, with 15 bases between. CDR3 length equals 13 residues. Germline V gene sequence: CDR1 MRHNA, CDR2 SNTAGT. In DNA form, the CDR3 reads TGTGCCAGCAGTGAGGCTACCGGGACAATGCAGTTCTTC. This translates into CASSEATGTMQFF.

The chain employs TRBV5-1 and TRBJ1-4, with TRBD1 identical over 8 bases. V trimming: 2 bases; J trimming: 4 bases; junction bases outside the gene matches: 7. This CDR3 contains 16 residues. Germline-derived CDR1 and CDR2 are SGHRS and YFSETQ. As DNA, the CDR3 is TGCGCCAGCAGCTTCTTCGGACAGGGTAGTAATGAAAAACTGTTTTTT. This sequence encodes CASSFFGQGSNEKLFF.

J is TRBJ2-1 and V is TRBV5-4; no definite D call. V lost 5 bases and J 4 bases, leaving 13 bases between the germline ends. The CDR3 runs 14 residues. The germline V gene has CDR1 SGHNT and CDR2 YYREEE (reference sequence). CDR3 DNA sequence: TGTGCCAGCAGGGATAGCATTGGGTACAATGAGCAGTTCTTC. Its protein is CASRDSIGYNEQFF.

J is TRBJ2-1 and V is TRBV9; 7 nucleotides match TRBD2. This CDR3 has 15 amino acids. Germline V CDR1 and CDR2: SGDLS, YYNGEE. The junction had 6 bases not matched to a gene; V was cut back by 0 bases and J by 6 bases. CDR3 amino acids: CASSVGPSGGNEQFF. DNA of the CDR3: TGTGCCAGCAGCGTAGGTCCTAGCGGAGGCAATGAGCAGTTCTTC.

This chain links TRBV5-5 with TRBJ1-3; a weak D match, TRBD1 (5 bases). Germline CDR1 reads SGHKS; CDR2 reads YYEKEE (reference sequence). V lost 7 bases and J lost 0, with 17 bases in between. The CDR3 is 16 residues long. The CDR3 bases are TGTGCCAGCGGTCAACAGGACAAAATCTCTGGAAACACCATATATTTT. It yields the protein CASGQQDKISGNTIYF. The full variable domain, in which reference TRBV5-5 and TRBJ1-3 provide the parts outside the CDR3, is DAGVTQSPTHLIKTRGQQVTLRCSPISGHKSVSWYQQVLGQGPQFIFQYYEKEERGRGNFPDRFSARQFPNYSSELNVNALLLGDSALYLCASGQQDKISGNTIYFGEGSWLTVV.

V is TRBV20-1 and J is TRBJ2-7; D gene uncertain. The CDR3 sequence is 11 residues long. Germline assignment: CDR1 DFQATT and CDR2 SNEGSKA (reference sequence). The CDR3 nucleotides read TGCAGCGCCAGCGACGGCTACGAGCAGTACTTC. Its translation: CSASDGYEQYF.

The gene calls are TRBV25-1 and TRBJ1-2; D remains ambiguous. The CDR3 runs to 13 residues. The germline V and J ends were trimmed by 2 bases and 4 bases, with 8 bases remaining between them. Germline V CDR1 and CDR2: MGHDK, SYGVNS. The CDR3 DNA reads TGTGCCAGCAGTGAAGGTTCATCCTATGGCTACACCTTC. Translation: CASSEGSSYGYTF.